The 30 T cell receptor beta chains below all came from one sample that was sequenced in a study of T cell clonotyping in hematopoietic cell transplantation (dated by TCRdb to the early 2020s). The sample's time point label is to be understood as: recipient sample about 28 days before transplant, after cytoreduction. Libraries were prepared through the immunoSEQ multiplex PCR assay. This immuneACCESS table, as held by TCRdb, lists in-frame sequences with V and J called but not all clones. Of the missing ones, under half trace to an unresolved V gene in checked studies; the others have no known cause. Counted in this sample were 25,000 to 35,000 clones; 60% to 80% of them appeared once. The ten most abundant clones make up roughly 6% of the sample. The source was peripheral blood mononuclear cells, collected before stem cell transplant. These receptors were obtained from a man aged 45-60 years with myelodysplastic syndrome. Some clones in this sample may be carry-over from other donors' samples.

J is TRBJ1-5 and V is TRBV6-5; tentative D call: TRBD1 (5 bases). V was cut by 0 bases and J by 3 bases, with 12 bases left in between. The germline CDR1 and CDR2 sequences are MNHEY and SVGAGI. CDR3 length: 16 amino acids. The DNA of the CDR3 is TGTGCCAGCAGTTACTCGGCGGGGGGGAACAATCAGCCCCAGCATTTT. Its translation is CASSYSAGGNNQPQHF.

The rearrangement links TRBV6-1 to TRBJ2-7, with a possible D match to TRBD2 (6 bases). The CDR3 has 16 residues. Trimming stripped 2 bases from V and 3 bases from J, with 17 bases between. Germline-derived CDR1 and CDR2 are MNHNS and SASEGT. The CDR3 DNA is TGTGCCAGCAGTGAATTGGGGGGAGGAGGAAACTACGAGCAGTACTTC. This sequence encodes CASSELGGGGNYEQYF.

The chain uses TRBV27 and TRBJ1-3, with a weak D call TRBD1 (5 bases). The CDR3 has 15 amino acids. Germline CDR1 and CDR2: MNHEY and SMNVEV (reference sequence). The V end was cut by 3 bases, the J end by 2 bases, with 11 bases between. The CDR3, as DNA: TGTGCCAGCAGTTTGAGACAGACTGCTGGAAACACCATATATTTT. This encodes CASSLRQTAGNTIYF.

The genes are TRBV20-1 and TRBJ2-7, with TRBD2 matching over 7 bases. CDR3 length equals 11 residues. Germline values: CDR1 DFQATT, CDR2 SNEGSKA (reference sequence). The V segment lost 5 bases and the J segment 5 bases; nucleotides outside the gene matches: 3. The CDR3: CSAGGTNEQYF. DNA for the CDR3: TGCAGTGCTGGGGGGACTAACGAGCAGTACTTC.

The V gene is TRBV5-6, the J gene TRBJ2-3, with D unresolved. V was trimmed by 0 bases and J by 1 base, leaving 9 bases between them. The CDR3 is 15 residues long. CDR1 is SGHDT and CDR2 is YYEEEE in the germline V gene. The CDR3 sequence is CASSLDLLGTDTQYF. DNA of the CDR3: TGTGCCAGCAGCTTGGACTTACTTGGCACAGATACGCAGTATTTT.

This sequence joins TRBV5-6 and TRBJ1-1; 7 bases agree with TRBD1. Germline lookup yields CDR1 SGHDT and CDR2 YYEEEE. This CDR3 has 13 amino acids. V was pared by 3 bases and J by 7 bases, with 6 bases of the junction left unmatched. CDR3 loop: CASSYERQGEAFF. Here the CDR3 DNA reads TGTGCCAGCAGCTATGAGAGACAGGGTGAAGCTTTCTTT. The full variable domain, with the rest looked up from reference TRBV5-6 and TRBJ1-1, is DAGVTQSPTHLIKTRGQQVTLRCSPKSGHDTVSWYQQALGQGPQFIFQYYEEEERQRGNFPDRFSGHQFPNYSSELNVNALLLGDSALYLCASSYERQGEAFFGQGTRLTVV.

This clone was seen a handful of times. The chain links TRBV19 to TRBJ1-2; perhaps TRBD1 as D (6 bases). CDR3 length: 14 residues. Germline assignment: CDR1 LNHDA and CDR2 SQIVND (reference sequence). Trimming left V 1 base short and J 2 bases short, with 8 bases between. The CDR3 loop reads CASSIADRNYGYTF. For the CDR3, the DNA is TGTGCCAGTAGTATAGCGGACAGAAACTATGGCTACACCTTC.

The chain links TRBV28 to TRBJ1-2, with D possibly being TRBD1 (6 bases). The CDR3 length is 13 residues. Trimming removed 3 bases from V and 7 bases from J, with 12 bases in between. CDR1 and CDR2 from the germline V gene are MDHEN and SYDVKM. As DNA, the CDR3 is TGTGCCAGCAGTTTCGGGGGGCAGGGTGGCTACACCTTC. Translating gives CASSFGGQGGYTF.

V and J are TRBV2 and TRBJ2-5, with a tentative D call TRBD1 (6 bases). CDR1 is SNHLY, CDR2 FYNNEI, per germline. The CDR3 totals 14 residues. V was clipped by 5 bases and J by 0 bases, with 10 bases between them. In DNA, the CDR3 is TGTGCCAGCAGTATACAGGGTAACCAAGAGACCCAGTACTTC. Protein sequence: CASSIQGNQETQYF. Variable domain in full (rest from reference TRBV2 and TRBJ2-5): EPEVTQTPSHQVTQMGQEVILRCVPISNHLYFYWYRQILGQKVEFLVSFYNNEISEKSEIFDDQFSVERPDGSNFTLKIRSTKLEDSAMYFCASSIQGNQETQYFGPGTRLLVL.

The chain is built from TRBV30 and TRBJ1-6; no firm D call. The CDR3 is made up of 13 amino acids. Germline loops: CDR1 GTSNPN, CDR2 SVGIG (reference sequence). V was trimmed by 1 base and J by 8 bases, leaving 9 bases between them. CDR3 residues: CAWSGPRDSPLHF. The DNA for the CDR3 is TGTGCCTGGAGTGGCCCTAGGGATTCACCCCTCCACTTT.

On this clone: One junction end does not reproduce the germline sequence, and a read error may be involved. V usage is TRBV5-6 and J usage is TRBJ1-2; tentative D call: TRBD1 (6 bases). Germline assignment: CDR1 SGHDT and CDR2 YYEEEE. The CDR3 loop spans 15 amino acids. The CDR3 region has the DNA TGTGCCAGTAGCTTGGTATCGGGGGGCGGTGGTGGCTACACCTTC. Amino acids: CASSLVSGGGGGYTF.

The genes are TRBV19 and TRBJ2-5; a possible D gene is TRBD2 (6 bases). CDR3 length equals 15 residues. The germline V gene has CDR1 LNHDA and CDR2 SQIVND (reference sequence). V lost 5 bases and J 1 base, leaving 14 bases between the germline ends. The CDR3 nucleotides are TGTGCCAGTAGTCTTAGGGGAGCGGGCCAAGAGACCCAGTACTTC. Its translation: CASSLRGAGQETQYF.

This clone was observed a handful of times. V usage is TRBV7-6 and J usage is TRBJ2-7, with a weak D call TRBD2 (6 bases). The CDR3 runs 14 residues. Germline loops: CDR1 SGHVS, CDR2 FNYEAQ. V lost 5 bases and J 0 bases, leaving 11 bases between the germline ends. The CDR3 DNA reads as TGTGCCAGCAGCCCCCGGGGGAGCTCCTACGAGCAGTACTTC. It encodes CASSPRGSSYEQYF.

The V gene is TRBV13, the J gene TRBJ2-5; 14 nucleotides match TRBD2. The CDR3 has 15 residues. Germline CDR1 is PRHDT and CDR2 is FYEKMQ (reference sequence). V shed 3 bases and J 5 bases; nucleotides not matched to a gene: 2. CDR3 amino acids: CASSLGLAGVETQYF. CDR3 bases: TGTGCCAGCAGCTTGGGACTAGCGGGAGTTGAGACCCAGTACTTC.

The V call is TRBV30, the J call TRBJ1-5; TRBD1 matches at 7 bases. V trimming: 2 bases; J trimming: 2 bases; junction bases outside the gene matches: 3. Per germline, CDR1 GTSNPN and CDR2 SVGIG (reference sequence). The CDR3 totals 14 residues. In nucleotides, the CDR3 is TGTGCCTGGAGTAAAGGGGGCGGCAATCAGCCCCAGCATTTT. As protein: CAWSKGGGNQPQHF.

CDR3 in amino acids: CASSGRDIWTDTQYF. As DNA, the CDR3 is TGTGCCAGCAGTGGACGGGACATTTGGACAGATACGCAGTATTTT. The chain employs TRBV6-5 and TRBJ2-3, with D maybe TRBD1 (6 bases). Trimming pared 5 bases from V and 3 bases from J, leaving 15 bases between. This CDR3 comprises 15 residues. Germline V gene data show CDR1 as MNHEY and CDR2 as SVGAGI.

This chain links TRBV5-1 with TRBJ2-7, with 9 bases matching TRBD1. V lost 3 bases and J lost 0; bases outside the gene matches: 1. This CDR3 is built from 14 residues. The germline V gene has CDR1 SGHRS and CDR2 YFSETQ. The chain's CDR3 is CASSWGQGSYEQYF. The DNA for the CDR3 is TGCGCCAGCAGCTGGGGACAGGGCTCCTACGAGCAGTACTTC.

This clone has only one observation. This sequence joins TRBV7-2 and TRBJ2-5; TRBD2 matches 11 bases. This CDR3 contains 16 residues. Germline V lookup: CDR1 SGHTA, CDR2 FQGNSA. V shed 5 bases, J shed 5 bases, and the junction held 10 bases outside the gene matches. The CDR3: CASSPPRLAGMETQYF. CDR3 sequence (DNA): TGTGCCAGCAGCCCGCCTAGACTAGCGGGAATGGAGACCCAGTACTTC.

This chain connects TRBV6-5 to TRBJ2-2; D is ambiguous. Germline CDR1 and CDR2: MNHEY and SVGAGI. V was pared by 2 bases and J by 7 bases, with 8 bases between. The length of the CDR3 is 13 residues. The CDR3 region is CASSYGEIGELFF. DNA of the CDR3: TGTGCCAGCAGTTACGGTGAAATCGGGGAGCTGTTTTTT.

The V and J genes are TRBV5-6 and TRBJ1-2; TRBD1 matches 10 bases. In germline, CDR1 is SGHDT, CDR2 YYEEEE. V gave up 4 bases and J gave up 7 bases; unmatched junction bases: 16. This CDR3 region has 17 residues. The CDR3 is CASSPRGRRQGAPGYTF. The CDR3, as DNA: TGTGCCAGCAGCCCCCGCGGGAGGAGACAGGGGGCGCCTGGCTACACCTTC. The full variable domain, with the rest looked up from reference TRBV5-6 and TRBJ1-2, is DAGVTQSPTHLIKTRGQQVTLRCSPKSGHDTVSWYQQALGQGPQFIFQYYEEEERQRGNFPDRFSGHQFPNYSSELNVNALLLGDSALYLCASSPRGRRQGAPGYTFGSGTRLTVV.

The V gene is TRBV30, the J gene TRBJ2-1, with TRBD1 matching 9 bases. CDR1 and CDR2 (germline): GTSNPN, SVGIG (reference sequence). V lost 4 bases to trimming and J lost 13 bases; unmatched junction nucleotides: 14. The CDR3 consists of 14 residues. The chain's CDR3 is CAWNEPGTGNLQFF. CDR3 nucleotides: TGTGCCTGGAATGAACCCGGGACAGGGAATCTACAGTTCTTC.

The chain joins TRBV28 to TRBJ2-2; D remains ambiguous. The CDR3 contains 10 residues. V lost 4 bases to trimming and J lost 10 bases, with 4 bases between them. Germline CDR1 reads MDHEN; CDR2 reads SYDVKM. CDR3 sequence: CASSSVELFF. CDR3 DNA: TGTGCCAGCAGTTCTGTGGAGCTGTTTTTT.

This clone was counted a few times. The rearrangement uses TRBV7-8 and TRBJ2-1; unclear D gene. CDR1 is SGHVS, CDR2 FQNEAQ, per germline. V dropped 2 bases and J dropped 2 bases, with 10 bases sitting between them. This CDR3 spans 15 amino acids. CDR3 nucleotide sequence: TGTGCCAGCAGCTTAAAGCTAGAACCCTACAATGAGCAGTTCTTC. The encoded protein is CASSLKLEPYNEQFF.

The V gene is TRBV28, the J gene TRBJ2-7; D ambiguous. The germline CDR1 and CDR2 sequences are MDHEN and SYDVKM. This CDR3 spans 11 amino acids. V dropped 1 base and J dropped 5 bases, with 3 bases sitting between them. The CDR3 sequence: CASSLSNEQYF. The CDR3 bases are TGTGCCAGCAGTTTATCTAACGAGCAGTACTTC.

The V call is TRBV7-8, the J call TRBJ2-3; D call uncertain. The V end was cut by 2 bases, the J end by 8 bases, with 8 bases between. The length of the CDR3 is 12 residues. CDR1 is SGHVS, CDR2 FQNEAQ, per germline. The CDR3 here is CASSLSTGTQYF. CDR3 DNA: TGTGCCAGCAGCTTATCGACGGGTACGCAGTATTTT.

The chain links TRBV6-6 to TRBJ1-4; weak D call: TRBD1 (5 bases). This CDR3 has 11 residues. Germline CDR1 reads MNHNY; CDR2 reads SVGAGI (reference sequence). V was pared by 5 bases and J by 7 bases, with 5 bases between. The CDR3 is CASSQGEKLFF. DNA of the CDR3: TGTGCCAGCAGTCAGGGTGAAAAACTGTTTTTT.

The CDR3 coding sequence is TGTGCCAGCAGTCCACATCTGGGCTATGGCTACACCTTC. Translated, it gives CASSPHLGYGYTF. This chain joins TRBV6-5 and TRBJ1-2; no definite D call. The length of the CDR3 is 13 residues. CDR1 is MNHEY and CDR2 is SVGAGI in the germline V gene. The V and J ends lost 5 bases and 4 bases respectively, with 11 bases between them.

This sequence joins TRBV7-2 and TRBJ2-1; TRBD2 aligns across 10 bases. V was clipped by 5 bases and J by 0 bases; unmatched bases: 7. The CDR3 runs 17 residues. Germline V CDR1 and CDR2: SGHTA, FQGNSA. CDR3 region: CASSPRLAGHSYNEQFF. As DNA, the CDR3 is TGTGCCAGCAGCCCACGACTAGCGGGCCACTCCTACAATGAGCAGTTCTTC.

This clone was seen a handful of times. The rearrangement links TRBV27 to TRBJ2-1; 8 positions match TRBD2. The CDR3 is 16 amino acids. Germline CDR1 MNHEY, CDR2 SMNVEV (reference sequence). V shed 2 bases, J shed 3 bases, and the junction held 6 bases outside the gene matches. DNA of the CDR3: TGTGCCAGCAGTTTAAAAGCGGGAGATGTCTACAATGAGCAGTTCTTC. Translating gives CASSLKAGDVYNEQFF.

V usage is TRBV7-9 and J usage is TRBJ2-7; D is possibly TRBD1 or TRBD2 (5 bases each). V was trimmed by 11 bases and J by 3 bases, leaving 14 bases between them. This CDR3 has 12 amino acids. CDR1 is SEHNR and CDR2 is FQNEAQ in the germline V gene (reference sequence). Here the CDR3 reads CAWETEDYEQYF. The CDR3 DNA is TGTGCCTGGGAGACAGAAGACTACGAGCAGTACTTC. The full variable domain, with the rest looked up from reference TRBV7-9 and TRBJ2-7, is DTGVSQNPRHKITKRGQNVTFRCDPISEHNRLYWYRQTLGQGPEFLTYFQNEAQLEKSRLLSDRFSAERPKGSFSTLEIQRTEQGDSAMYLCAWETEDYEQYFGPGTRLTVT.